The 28 T cell receptor beta chains listed next were all sequenced from one sample in a study of CD8 T cells in Susac syndrome. When the RNA was reverse transcribed, random hexamers were used with an input of roughly 0.45 to 1 ug. TCRdb reprocessed the immunoSEQ multiplex PCR reads via MiXCR and lists one record per CDR3 protein. The data contain about 280,000 distinct CDR3 sequences, 85% of them seen just once; the ten biggest clones take up about 0.11%. What was sequenced was CD8+ T cells from PBMCs. The receptors derive from a human donor with multiple sclerosis.

The genes are TRBV5-1 and TRBJ2-7; 13 bases align to TRBD2. This CDR3 has 16 residues. J was trimmed by 1 base and V by 4 bases; bases with no gene match: 5. Germline CDR1 and CDR2: SGHRS and YFSETQ. DNA for the CDR3: TGCGCCAGCAGCGGTACTAGCGGGAGGGAGTCCTACGAGCAGTACTTC. Amino acid sequence: CASSGTSGRESYEQYF.

The rearrangement links TRBV7-6 to TRBJ1-4; D is unresolved. In germline, CDR1 is SGHVS, CDR2 FNYEAQ. The CDR3 runs to 16 residues. Trimming removed 0 bases at V and 0 bases at J, with 8 bases between. The CDR3 bases are TGTGCCAGCAGCTTAGCGTTGGAGGCAACTAATGAAAAACTGTTTTTT. Translating gives CASSLALEATNEKLFF. The full variable domain, in which reference TRBV7-6 and TRBJ1-4 provide the parts outside the CDR3, is GAGVSQSPRYKVTKRGQDVALRCDPISGHVSLYWYRQALGQGPEFLTYFNYEAQQDKSGLPNDRFSAERPEGSISTLTIQRTEQRDSAMYRCASSLALEATNEKLFFGSGTQLSVL.

The genes are TRBV2 and TRBJ1-2; D call uncertain. This CDR3 contains 15 residues. The germline V gene encodes CDR1 SNHLY and CDR2 FYNNEI. Trimming left V 4 bases short and J 5 bases short, with 17 bases between. The CDR3, as DNA: TGTGCCAGCAGTGGGGCGCTGGGCCGAGGGTATGGCTACACCTTC. Translation: CASSGALGRGYGYTF.

The J gene is TRBJ2-2, the V gene TRBV29-1, with 7 bases aligning to TRBD2. V was clipped by 6 bases and J by 4 bases; unmatched bases: 8. This CDR3 spans 14 amino acids. CDR1 and CDR2 from the germline V gene are SQVTM and ANQGSEA. The CDR3 loop reads CSVIGGSATGELFF. CDR3 DNA: TGCAGCGTGATCGGCGGGAGCGCCACCGGGGAGCTGTTTTTT.

In its sample, this clonotype was seen a few times. The chain carries TRBV7-3 and TRBJ1-1, with a tentative D call TRBD1 (5 bases). From germline, CDR1 is SGHTA and CDR2 FQGTGA. CDR3 length equals 12 residues. V lost 3 bases and J 6 bases, leaving 8 bases between the germline ends. CDR3 region: CASSFQGPEAFF. In DNA form, the CDR3 reads TGTGCCAGCAGCTTTCAGGGTCCTGAAGCTTTCTTT.

The gene calls are TRBV2 and TRBJ2-2; tentatively, D is TRBD2 (6 bases). Trimming shortened V by 8 bases and J by 7 bases, and 11 bases separated the two germline ends. This CDR3 contains 12 residues. The germline CDR1 and CDR2 sequences are SNHLY and FYNNEI. The CDR3 reads CASSRRVGELFF. The CDR3 DNA reads as TGTGCCAGCTCACGGAGGGTCGGGGAGCTGTTTTTT.

The table lists this clonotype with a few counts. The V and J genes are TRBV7-2 and TRBJ1-4; D is unclear. Germline CDR1 SGHTA, CDR2 FQGNSA. V lost 5 bases and J lost 0, with 19 bases in between. This CDR3 has 18 residues. The CDR3 protein is CASSRTGLPVATNEKLFF. The CDR3 DNA is TGTGCCAGCAGCCGCACCGGGCTACCAGTTGCAACTAATGAAAAACTGTTTTTT.

The chain joins TRBV5-1 to TRBJ2-1, with 8 nucleotides matching TRBD2. The germline V gene encodes CDR1 SGHRS and CDR2 YFSETQ. The CDR3 has 11 residues. The V segment lost 2 bases and the J segment 14 bases; nucleotides outside the gene matches: 3. The CDR3 sequence: CASSFQREKFF. For the CDR3, the DNA is TGCGCCAGCAGCTTCCAGCGGGAGAAGTTCTTC.

This clonotype was seen once. This CDR3 is CASGQGQGSYGYTF. The CDR3 DNA sequence: TGTGCCAGCGGCCAAGGACAGGGCAGCTATGGCTACACCTTC. This chain joins TRBV2 and TRBJ1-2; 8 bases agree with TRBD1. V dropped 8 bases and J dropped 4; count of bases not matched to a gene: 9. This CDR3 contains 14 residues. CDR1 is SNHLY, CDR2 FYNNEI, per germline.

The CDR3: CSARVGGHEQFF. For the CDR3, the DNA is TGCAGTGCTAGGGTTGGCGGGCATGAGCAGTTCTTC. The rearrangement uses TRBV20-1 and TRBJ2-1, with D perhaps matching TRBD2 (5 bases). V lost 3 bases to trimming and J lost 8 bases, with 11 bases between them. The CDR3 is 12 amino acids. In germline, CDR1 is DFQATT, CDR2 SNEGSKA (reference sequence).

The chain has TRBV20-1 and TRBJ2-7; 8 nucleotides match TRBD2. From germline, CDR1 is DFQATT and CDR2 SNEGSKA (reference sequence). Unmatched junction bases numbered 6, after V lost 0 bases and J lost 2 bases. This CDR3 spans 15 amino acids. CDR3 amino acids: CSARDLLAGTYEQYF. The CDR3 coding sequence is TGCAGTGCTAGAGATCTGCTAGCGGGCACCTACGAGCAGTACTTC.

This chain uses TRBV28 with TRBJ1-2; D call uncertain. The CDR3 spans 14 residues. Per the germline V gene, CDR1 is MDHEN and CDR2 is SYDVKM. V lost 3 bases, J lost 3 bases, and 11 bases lay in between. CDR3 sequence (DNA): TGTGCCAGCAGTTTTGTTACAGCCGACTATGGCTACACCTTC. It is translated as CASSFVTADYGYTF.

The chain employs TRBV30 and TRBJ1-1, with D possibly TRBD1 on 5 matching bases. V was cut by 3 bases and J by 1 base, with 9 bases left in between. Germline-derived CDR1 and CDR2 are GTSNPN and SVGIG (reference sequence). This CDR3 is built from 13 residues. CDR3 amino acids: CAWSAQGNTEAFF. DNA for the CDR3: TGTGCCTGGAGCGCCCAGGGGAACACTGAAGCTTTCTTT.

The J gene is TRBJ2-7, the V gene TRBV24-1; 11 nucleotides match TRBD1. CDR1 KGHDR and CDR2 SFDVKD come from the germline V gene. This CDR3 comprises 14 residues. V was clipped by 4 bases and J by 6 bases; unmatched bases: 4. The CDR3, as DNA: TGTGCCACCAGTGACGCCGGGACAGGGGGCGAGCAGTACTTC. Translating gives CATSDAGTGGEQYF.

This chain uses TRBV4-1 with TRBJ2-6; D not resolved. CDR3 length: 18 amino acids. V dropped 1 base and J dropped 0 bases, with 13 bases sitting between them. Germline V lookup: CDR1 MGHRA, CDR2 YSYEKL. The CDR3 is CASSQARELISGANVLTF. CDR3 DNA sequence: TGCGCCAGCAGCCAAGCGCGAGAACTGATCTCTGGGGCCAACGTCCTGACTTTC.

The chain is built from TRBV27 and TRBJ2-7, with 7 bases fitting TRBD1. After removal of 7 bases from V and 0 bases from J, the junction contained 6 bases not matched to a gene. The germline gives CDR1 MNHEY, CDR2 SMNVEV (reference sequence). The CDR3 covers 14 residues. CDR3 sequence (DNA): TGTGCCAGCACCCCCTCAGGGGGCTCCTACGAGCAGTACTTC. As protein: CASTPSGGSYEQYF.

The sample holds a few counts of this clonotype. The rearrangement links TRBV19 to TRBJ2-7; no reliable D call. The CDR3 is 15 residues long. Between the trimmed V and J ends, which lost 4 bases and 5 bases, there was a span of 18 bases. CDR1 is LNHDA, CDR2 SQIVND, per germline (reference sequence). The CDR3 DNA is TGTGCCAGTAGTACACTGACTGGCTATCGGGACGAGCAGTACTTC. This encodes CASSTLTGYRDEQYF.

The chain couples TRBV6-1 to TRBJ1-5, with 8 bases matching TRBD1. Germline V lookup: CDR1 MNHNS, CDR2 SASEGT. J gave up 5 bases and V 0 bases, and 6 bases lay outside the gene matches. The CDR3 consists of 16 residues. The CDR3: CASSEAGDRIYQPQHF. In nucleotides, the CDR3 is TGTGCCAGCAGTGAAGCTGGGGACAGGATCTATCAGCCCCAGCATTTT.

This clonotype was picked up a small number of times. The rearrangement links TRBV6-6 to TRBJ2-3; D is unresolved. The CDR3 is made up of 14 amino acids. Per germline, CDR1 MNHNY and CDR2 SVGAGI (reference sequence). V was clipped by 5 bases and J by 0 bases, with 9 bases between them. The CDR3 DNA reads as TGTGCCAGCAGTCTACGGCCTAGCACAGATACGCAGTATTTT. This translates into CASSLRPSTDTQYF.

V gene TRBV5-6 combines with J gene TRBJ2-7, with D tentatively TRBD1 (6 bases). CDR1 and CDR2 (germline): SGHDT, YYEEEE. The V and J ends lost 7 bases and 1 base respectively, with 9 bases between them. The CDR3 is 12 residues long. CDR3 in DNA: TGTGCCAGCGGCCAGGGGTCCTACGAGCAGTACTTC. Translating gives CASGQGSYEQYF.

Here the CDR3 reads CASSEGNLNEKLFF. The DNA of the CDR3 is TGTGCCAGCAGTGAAGGGAATTTAAATGAAAAACTGTTTTTT. This rearrangement joins TRBV2 to TRBJ1-4, with D uncertain. The germline V gene has CDR1 SNHLY and CDR2 FYNNEI. The CDR3 contains 14 residues. V was cut by 1 base and J by 5 bases, with 8 bases left in between. The full variable domain, completed using reference TRBV2 and TRBJ1-4, is EPEVTQTPSHQVTQMGQEVILRCVPISNHLYFYWYRQILGQKVEFLVSFYNNEISEKSEIFDDQFSVERPDGSNFTLKIRSTKLEDSAMYFCASSEGNLNEKLFFGSGTQLSVL.

The chain links TRBV4-1 to TRBJ2-3, with a possible D match to TRBD2 (6 bases). The CDR3 consists of 14 residues. Germline CDR1 is MGHRA and CDR2 is YSYEKL. Trimming pared 4 bases from V and 1 base from J, leaving 9 bases between. CDR3 in DNA: TGCGCCAGCAGCCGGGCTAGCGGCACAGATACGCAGTATTTT. Translation gives CASSRASGTDTQYF.

The chain couples TRBV11-2 to TRBJ1-1; D ambiguous. The CDR3 runs to 16 residues. Germline CDR1 is SGHAT and CDR2 is FQNNGV. V lost 0 bases and J lost 1, with 12 bases in between. For the CDR3, the DNA is TGTGCCAGCAGCTTAGATCGGCACGGGTCGAACACTGAAGCTTTCTTT. It translates to CASSLDRHGSNTEAFF.

This clonotype has more than one count but fewer than ten. The rearrangement joins TRBV27 to TRBJ1-1; tentative D call: TRBD1 (5 bases). This CDR3 has 13 amino acids. Germline CDR1 and CDR2: MNHEY and SMNVEV (reference sequence). V dropped 6 bases and J dropped 8 bases, with 16 bases sitting between them. CDR3 sequence (DNA): TGTGCCAGCAGGTTACACCGACAGTCCGAAGCTTTCTTT. Protein product: CASRLHRQSEAFF.

The chain couples TRBV7-2 to TRBJ2-5; no clear D gene. The V gene lost 0 bases and the J gene lost 5 bases, with 7 bases spanning the gap. In germline, CDR1 is SGHTA, CDR2 FQGNSA. This CDR3 has 13 residues. The CDR3 sequence: CASSLAGMETQYF. For the CDR3, the DNA is TGTGCCAGCAGCTTAGCGGGTATGGAGACCCAGTACTTC.

The genes are TRBV29-1 and TRBJ1-1; D is uncertain. V shed 4 bases and J shed 0 bases, with 9 bases lying between them. CDR3 length: 13 residues. Germline V CDR1 and CDR2: SQVTM, ANQGSEA. CDR3 bases: TGCAGCGTTGGGGGTCGACTGAACACTGAAGCTTTCTTT. It translates to CSVGGRLNTEAFF.

This clonotype was seen only once. The chain links TRBV27 to TRBJ2-3; no definite D call. The CDR3 sequence is 16 residues long. Trimming left V 0 bases short and J 2 bases short, with 12 bases between. From germline, CDR1 is MNHEY and CDR2 SMNVEV (reference sequence). The CDR3 spells CASSLSGPQVTDTQYF. The CDR3 DNA sequence: TGTGCCAGCAGTTTATCTGGCCCACAAGTCACAGATACGCAGTATTTT.

This clonotype was counted a single time. The chain recombines TRBV19 with TRBJ2-7, with a tentative D call TRBD2 (5 bases). The germline gives CDR1 LNHDA, CDR2 SQIVND (reference sequence). The CDR3 length is 15 residues. V gave up 2 bases and J gave up 7 bases, with 18 bases separating them. The chain's CDR3 is CASSIRTDGLGEQYF. In DNA, the CDR3 is TGTGCCAGTAGTATACGGACTGATGGACTGGGTGAGCAGTACTTC. Drawing the rest from reference TRBV19 and TRBJ2-7, the complete variable domain is DGGITQSPKYLFRKEGQNVTLSCEQNLNHDAMYWYRQDPGQGLRLIYYSQIVNDFQKGDIAEGYSVSREKKESFPLTVTSAQKNPTAFYLCASSIRTDGLGEQYFGPGTRLTVT.